The sequence of this T cell receptor (beta chain) was determined in a study of T cells in Graves' hyperthyroidism and ophthalmopathy. Study background: Peripheral blood was obtained at initial diagnosis, preceding any treatment.

TCR beta CDR3 regions were amplified from RNA. A first-round RT-PCR of the TCR CDR3 used the HTBI primer set. TCRdb independently ran MiXCR on the multiplex PCR reads; one entry per CDR3 protein. The data contain roughly 840,000 distinct CDR3 sequences, more than 30% of them singletons. V was pared by 4 bases and J by 4 bases, with 13 bases between. The CDR3 length is 14 residues. Germline V gene data show CDR1 as SGHVS and CDR2 as FNYEAQ. The sequence came from a man between 18 and 35 years old with Graves' hyperthyroidism. J is TRBJ1-2 and V is TRBV7-6; D unresolved. Sequenced sample: blood. The CDR3 DNA reads as TGTGCCAGCAGCTCAGTCGCGGGAGTCTATGGCTACACCTTC. This gives the protein CASSSVAGVYGYTF.